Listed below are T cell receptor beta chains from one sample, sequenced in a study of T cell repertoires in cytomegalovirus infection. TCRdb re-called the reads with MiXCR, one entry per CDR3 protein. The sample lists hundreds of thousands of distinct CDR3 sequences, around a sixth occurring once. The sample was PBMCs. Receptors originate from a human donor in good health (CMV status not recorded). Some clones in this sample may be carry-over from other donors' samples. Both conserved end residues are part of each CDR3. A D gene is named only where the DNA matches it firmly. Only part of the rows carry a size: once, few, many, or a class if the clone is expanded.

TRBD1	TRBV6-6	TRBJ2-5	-	CASSPGQGARETQYF	TGTGCCAGCAGTCCAGGACAGGGGGCGAGGGAGACCCAGTACTTC
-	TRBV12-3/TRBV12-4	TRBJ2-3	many	CASNPKSVVDTQYF	TGTGCCAGCAATCCTAAATCCGTGGTAGATACGCAGTATTTT
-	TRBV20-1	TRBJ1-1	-	CSARPPWAGGGEKNTEAFF	TGCAGTGCTAGACCCCCTTGGGCAGGTGGAGGGGAAAAGAACACTGAAGCTTTCTTT
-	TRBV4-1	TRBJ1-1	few	CASSQDRDTEAFF	TGCGCCAGCAGCCAAGACAGAGACACTGAAGCTTTCTTT
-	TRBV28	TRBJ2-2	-	CASSIKTGTANTGELFF	TGTGCCAGCAGTATTAAAACCGGGACGGCGAACACCGGGGAGCTGTTTTTT
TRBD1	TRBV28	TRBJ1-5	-	CASSLTGGGGNQPQHF	TGTGCCAGCAGTTTAACAGGGGGCGGGGGCAATCAGCCCCAGCATTTT
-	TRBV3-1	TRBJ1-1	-	CASSQRGVAFF	TGTGCCAGCAGCCAACGGGGGGTGGCTTTCTTT
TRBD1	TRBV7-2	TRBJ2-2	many	CASSTNWDRGHYGELFF	TGTGCCAGCAGCACCAATTGGGACAGGGGGCATTACGGGGAGCTGTTTTTT
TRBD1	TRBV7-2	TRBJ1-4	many	CASSRTDRAHEKLFF	TGTGCCAGCAGCCGGACCGACAGGGCGCATGAAAAACTGTTTTTT
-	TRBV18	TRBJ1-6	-	CASSPLTQGMDSPLHF	TGTGCCAGCTCACCGCTTACCCAGGGTATGGATTCACCCCTCCACTTT
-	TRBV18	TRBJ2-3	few	CASSLRGDTDTQYF	TGTGCCAGCTCACTTCGCGGTGACACAGATACGCAGTATTTT
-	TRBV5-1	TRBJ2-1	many	CASKRVVGSYNEQFF	TGCGCCAGCAAGCGGGTGGTGGGCTCCTACAATGAGCAGTTCTTC
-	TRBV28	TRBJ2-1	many	CASSFADNSYNEQFF	TGTGCCAGCAGTTTTGCGGATAACTCCTACAATGAGCAGTTCTTC
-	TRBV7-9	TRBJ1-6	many	CASSLQGIPNSPLHF	TGTGCCAGCAGCTTACAGGGGATTCCGAATTCACCCCTCCACTTT
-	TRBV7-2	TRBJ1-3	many	CASSLGGTENTIYF	TGTGCCAGCAGCTTAGGGGGCACTGAAAACACCATATATTTT
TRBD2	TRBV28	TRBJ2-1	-	CASSLVGWTSGANEQFF	TGTGCCAGCAGTCTCGTCGGTTGGACTAGCGGGGCCAATGAGCAGTTCTTC
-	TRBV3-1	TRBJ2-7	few	CASSQVQEAEQYF	TGTGCCAGCAGCCAAGTACAGGAGGCCGAGCAGTACTTC
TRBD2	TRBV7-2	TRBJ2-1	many	CASSSTSGGLNEQFF	TGTGCCAGCAGCTCGACTAGCGGGGGTCTCAATGAGCAGTTCTTC
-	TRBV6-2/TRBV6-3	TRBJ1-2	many	CASTPLEANYGYTF	TGTGCCAGCACCCCATTGGAAGCTAACTATGGCTACACCTTC
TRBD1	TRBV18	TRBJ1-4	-	CASSPQGAHEKLFF	TGTGCCAGCTCACCACAGGGGGCTCATGAAAAACTGTTTTTT
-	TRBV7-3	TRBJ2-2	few	CASSLFHRAPANTGELFF	TGTGCCAGCAGCTTATTCCATCGGGCACCCGCGAACACCGGGGAGCTGTTTTTT
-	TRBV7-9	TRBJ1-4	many	CASSTLPVTGSEKLFF	TGTGCCAGCAGCACTTTACCGGTAACGGGAAGTGAAAAACTGTTTTTT
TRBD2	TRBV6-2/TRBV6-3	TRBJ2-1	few	CASSLTSDEQFF	TGTGCCAGCAGTTTAACTAGCGATGAGCAGTTCTTC